What follows are 4 T cell receptor beta chains derived from one specimen sequenced in a study of early T cells in non-severe SARS-CoV-2 infection. MiXCR, applied by TCRdb to the 5' RACE reads, yields one record per CDR3 protein. The table includes roughly 35,000 distinct CDR3 sequences, over 8.5% detected once. The material sequenced was whole blood. All receptors come from an adult who was a healthcare worker with PCR-confirmed SARS-CoV-2 infection or an uninfected control (not recorded which).

Comment on this clonotype: This may be a read error: a much more frequent sequence differs by one nucleotide. The chain couples TRBV12-3 or TRBV12-4 to TRBJ2-3; D is perhaps TRBD2 (6 bases). The CDR3 is 14 amino acids. The CDR3 DNA reads TGTGCCAGCACAGGAGGGACGGACACAGATACGCAGAATTTT. It translates to CASTGGTDTDTQNF.

At least ten counts were recorded for this clonotype. Here the CDR3 DNA reads TGTGCCAGCAGTGAAAGGGGGAAGGGTTCGGATTTAGGGAATTCACCCCTCCACTTT. This translates into CASSERGKGSDLGNSPLHF. The J gene is TRBJ1-6, the V gene TRBV2, with a tentative D call TRBD1 (6 bases). The germline V gene has CDR1 SNHLY and CDR2 FYNNEI. The CDR3 contains 19 residues. V was clipped by 2 bases and J by 7 bases, with 24 bases between them.

This clonotype has ten or more counts. The V gene is TRBV4-3, the J gene TRBJ2-1; either TRBD1 or TRBD2 may fit D (5 bases each). V was shortened by 8 bases and J by 5 bases, with 19 bases between the two germline ends. The CDR3 extends over 15 amino acids. Germline values: CDR1 LGHNA, CDR2 YSLEER. CDR3 residues: CASPLGRGLHNEQFF. The CDR3 coding sequence is TGCGCCAGCCCCTTGGGACGGGGCTTACACAATGAGCAGTTCTTC.

The table lists this clonotype with many counts. The chain uses TRBV18 and TRBJ1-1, with D perhaps TRBD1 (5 bases). Germline CDR1 KGHSH, CDR2 LQKENI. The CDR3 contains 14 residues. V was trimmed by 3 bases and J by 6 bases, leaving 14 bases between them. The CDR3 DNA follows: TGTGCCAGCTCACCCGGGACTGACGTTGCTGAAGCTTTCTTT. Amino acid sequence: CASSPGTDVAEAFF.